Below are 23 T cell receptor beta chains sequenced from a single sample in a study of beta chain features in type 1 diabetes. TCRB transcripts that were expressed got sequenced, as all of the isolated RNA had been reverse transcribed. This table comes from immunoSEQ multiplex PCR, and its TCRdb copy is limited to in-frame clones, with some not included. Of fewer than 900,000 clones listed, 15% to 20% were seen once; the top ten hold 0.02% to 0.03%. Sequencing was carried out using naive CD4+ T cells from blood. Source of these receptors: a woman aged 18-29 years in good health.

The chain uses TRBV10-3 and TRBJ1-4; TRBD1 might be the D (5 bases). CDR3 length: 13 residues. Germline-derived CDR1 and CDR2 are ENHRY and SYGVKD. Trimming stripped 6 bases from V and 7 bases from J, with 12 bases between. The CDR3 DNA follows: TGTGCCATCAGAAGGGGCTTGGGTGAAAAACTGTTTTTT. This translates into CAIRRGLGEKLFF.

This clone showed up just once. The chain has TRBV6-5 and TRBJ1-1; D gene unclear. The germline V gene has CDR1 MNHEY and CDR2 SVGAGI. V gave up 6 bases and J gave up 7 bases, with 12 bases separating them. The CDR3 spans 12 residues. CDR3 DNA: TGTGCCAGCAGCCTTAAGGGAAGTGAAGCTTTCTTT. Translated, it gives CASSLKGSEAFF.

This clone was counted a few times. The chain joins TRBV4-2 to TRBJ2-3; D is possibly TRBD1 (5 bases). Germline V gene lookup returns CDR1 LGHNA and CDR2 YNFKEQ. Trimming left V 3 bases short and J 0 bases short, with 10 bases between. The length of the CDR3 is 15 residues. This CDR3 reads CASSQAGLSTDTQYF. The CDR3 DNA reads as TGTGCCAGCAGCCAGGCAGGGCTTAGCACAGATACGCAGTATTTT.

In DNA, the CDR3 is TGCGCCAGCAGCCAAGATAGGGCGGGACTGTCCTACGAGCAGTACTTC. Amino acid sequence: CASSQDRAGLSYEQYF. The chain combines TRBV4-3 with TRBJ2-7, with D tentatively TRBD2 (6 bases). From germline, CDR1 is LGHNA and CDR2 YSLEER. The CDR3 spans 16 residues. V lost 0 bases to trimming and J lost 1 base, with 13 bases between them.

This clone was observed a handful of times. In the same sample, other DNA sequences code for this CDR3. The V gene is TRBV7-2, the J gene TRBJ1-5; tentatively, D is TRBD1 (5 bases). The V gene lost 5 bases and the J gene lost 5 bases, with 10 bases spanning the gap. Germline V gene sequence: CDR1 SGHTA, CDR2 FQGNSA. The CDR3 runs to 13 residues. The CDR3 DNA sequence: TGTGCCAGCAGCAGGGACCGAGATCAGCCCCAGCATTTT. It codes for CASSRDRDQPQHF.

This clone has just a few counts. V and J are TRBV28 and TRBJ1-1, with a tentative D call TRBD1 (5 bases). The CDR3 sequence is 12 residues long. Trimming shortened V by 10 bases and J by 4 bases, and 13 bases separated the two germline ends. In germline, CDR1 is MDHEN, CDR2 SYDVKM. CDR3 loop: CATLWGGTEAFF. The CDR3 DNA is TGTGCCACCCTCTGGGGCGGCACTGAAGCTTTCTTT. The full variable domain, completed using reference TRBV28 and TRBJ1-1, is DVKVTQSSRYLVKRTGEKVFLECVQDMDHENMFWYRQDPGLGLRLIYFSYDVKMKEKGDIPEGYSVSREKKERFSLILESASTNQTSMYLCATLWGGTEAFFGQGTRLTVV.

This clone was observed a handful of times. V usage is TRBV7-2 and J usage is TRBJ2-1; D is tentatively TRBD1 or TRBD2 (5 bases each). This CDR3 is built from 14 residues. From germline, CDR1 is SGHTA and CDR2 FQGNSA. The V gene lost 0 bases and the J gene lost 7 bases, with 10 bases spanning the gap. The CDR3: CASSLATGLNEQFF. In DNA, the CDR3 is TGTGCCAGCAGCTTAGCAACGGGGCTTAATGAGCAGTTCTTC.

This clone was seen a few times. V gene TRBV11-2 combines with J gene TRBJ2-5; D unresolved. This CDR3 is built from 13 residues. The germline gives CDR1 SGHAT, CDR2 FQNNGV. Trimming pared 5 bases from V and 5 bases from J, leaving 12 bases between. CDR3 sequence (DNA): TGTGCCAGCAGCCGTGCGGATCAGGAGACCCAGTACTTC. Translated: CASSRADQETQYF.

This clone has more than one count but fewer than ten. The genes are TRBV7-2 and TRBJ2-1; 8 positions match TRBD2. The germline gives CDR1 SGHTA, CDR2 FQGNSA. The CDR3 length is 14 residues. V was pared by 3 bases and J by 8 bases, with 6 bases of the junction left unmatched. The CDR3 DNA reads as TGTGCCAGCAGCTTTCGAGCGGGGGATGATGAGCAGTTCTTC. Its protein is CASSFRAGDDEQFF.

The chain links TRBV10-3 to TRBJ1-1; no definite D call. This CDR3 contains 12 residues. Trimming removed 8 bases from V and 2 bases from J, with 9 bases in between. Germline CDR1 is ENHRY and CDR2 is SYGVKD. As DNA, the CDR3 is TGTGCCATCGGAGGGTTTAACACTGAAGCTTTCTTT. It is translated as CAIGGFNTEAFF.

This sequence joins TRBV6-5 and TRBJ2-3; a weak D match, TRBD2 (6 bases). The ends were cut back, 0 bases at V and 2 bases at J, with 9 bases in the middle. Germline V gene data show CDR1 as MNHEY and CDR2 as SVGAGI. The CDR3 spans 15 residues. CDR3 nucleotide sequence: TGTGCCAGCAGTTACTCGGAGGGAGACACAGATACGCAGTATTTT. Translated, it gives CASSYSEGDTDTQYF.

This clone came up a few times. The DNA for the CDR3 is TGTGCCAGCAGTTCAGGGTCAGATACGCAGTATTTT. It specifies CASSSGSDTQYF. The chain uses TRBV28 and TRBJ2-3; tentative D call: TRBD1 (5 bases). This CDR3 spans 12 amino acids. Deletions cut 4 bases from V and 4 bases from J, with 6 bases between. Looked up from germline, CDR1 is MDHEN and CDR2 is SYDVKM. The entire variable domain, with the rest obtained from reference TRBV28 and TRBJ2-3, is as follows: DVKVTQSSRYLVKRTGEKVFLECVQDMDHENMFWYRQDPGLGLRLIYFSYDVKMKEKGDIPEGYSVSREKKERFSLILESASTNQTSMYLCASSSGSDTQYFGPGTRLTVL.

The chain combines TRBV7-2 with TRBJ1-1; D is ambiguous. Germline V gene lookup returns CDR1 SGHTA and CDR2 FQGNSA. The CDR3 has 13 amino acids. Trimming shortened V by 4 bases and J by 1 base, and 7 bases separated the two germline ends. The CDR3 region is CASSSQPNTEAFF. In DNA, the CDR3 is TGTGCCAGCAGCTCACAGCCGAACACTGAAGCTTTCTTT.

V usage is TRBV19 and J usage is TRBJ1-5; TRBD1 agrees at 8 bases. The germline gives CDR1 LNHDA, CDR2 SQIVND (reference sequence). J lost 8 bases, V lost 3 bases, and 3 bases had no gene match. The CDR3 length is 13 residues. This chain's CDR3 is CASSMDRAEPQHF. CDR3 coding DNA: TGTGCCAGTAGTATGGACAGGGCTGAGCCCCAGCATTTT. The full variable domain, completed using reference TRBV19 and TRBJ1-5, is DGGITQSPKYLFRKEGQNVTLSCEQNLNHDAMYWYRQDPGQGLRLIYYSQIVNDFQKGDIAEGYSVSREKKESFPLTVTSAQKNPTAFYLCASSMDRAEPQHFGDGTRLSIL.

The J gene is TRBJ1-1, the V gene TRBV27, with TRBD1 matching 9 bases. CDR1 and CDR2 (germline): MNHEY, SMNVEV (reference sequence). The junction had 7 bases not matched to a gene; V was cut back by 8 bases and J by 0 bases. This CDR3 comprises 15 residues. The CDR3: CASLGQGSVNTEAFF. The CDR3, as DNA: TGTGCCAGCCTAGGACAGGGGAGCGTGAACACTGAAGCTTTCTTT.

The CDR3 coding sequence is TGTGCCAGCAGCCGAGGTGGCGGGCCCACAGATACGCAGTATTTT. This sequence encodes CASSRGGGPTDTQYF. The rearrangement joins TRBV7-9 to TRBJ2-3, with a possible D match to TRBD2 (5 bases). CDR3 length: 15 residues. Trimming cost V 5 bases and J 2 bases, with 14 bases left between them. Germline CDR1 reads SEHNR; CDR2 reads FQNEAQ (reference sequence).

Remarks on this clone: A much bigger clone sits one base away, suggesting this may be a read error. The V call is TRBV7-9, the J call TRBJ2-7, with D hard to call. With the DNA end fitting TRBJ2-5 better, the J assignment may be wrong. Germline values: CDR1 SEHNR, CDR2 FQNEAQ (reference sequence). The CDR3 consists of 11 residues. The CDR3 nucleotides are TGTGCCAGCAGCTTTCAAGAGACCCAGTACTTC. It codes for CASSFQETQYF.

This clone has only a few counts. The CDR3 sequence: CASSPSGRASGANVLTF. The CDR3 DNA follows: TGTGCCAGCAGCCCCAGCGGGAGGGCCTCTGGGGCCAACGTCCTGACTTTC. The V gene is TRBV7-3, the J gene TRBJ2-6, with 10 bases matching TRBD2. CDR1 SGHTA and CDR2 FQGTGA come from the germline V gene. CDR3 length equals 17 residues. The junction had 4 bases not matched to a gene; V was cut back by 5 bases and J by 0 bases. The variable domain in full, with the rest retrieved from reference TRBV7-3 and TRBJ2-6, is GAGVSQTPSNKVTEKGKYVELRCDPISGHTALYWYRQSLGQGPEFLIYFQGTGAADDSGLPNDRFFAVRPEGSVSTLKIQRTERGDSAVYLCASSPSGRASGANVLTFGAGSRLTVL.

This clone was seen only a few times. V usage is TRBV29-1 and J usage is TRBJ1-1, with D tentatively TRBD1 (6 bases). Deletions cut 2 bases from V and 8 bases from J, with 12 bases between. This CDR3 has 12 amino acids. CDR1 is SQVTM, CDR2 ANQGSEA, per germline. CDR3 sequence reads: CSVERTDIEAFF. In nucleotides, the CDR3 is TGCAGCGTTGAACGGACAGACATCGAAGCTTTCTTT.

The V call is TRBV18, the J call TRBJ2-5; D is perhaps TRBD2 (5 bases). Per germline, CDR1 KGHSH and CDR2 LQKENI. The CDR3 has 14 amino acids. V was cut by 1 base and J by 8 bases, with 14 bases left in between. The CDR3 sequence is CASSPLGVPETQYF. In nucleotides, the CDR3 is TGTGCCAGCTCACCACTCGGGGTCCCGGAAACCCAGTACTTC.

This clone showed up just a few times. The chain has TRBV20-1 and TRBJ2-1; D not resolved. With 2 bases removed from V and 10 bases from J, the gap between germline ends came to 9 bases. Germline CDR1 reads DFQATT; CDR2 reads SNEGSKA (reference sequence). CDR3 length equals 11 residues. The CDR3 DNA follows: TGCAGTGCTAGAAATCGCTTGGAGCAGTTCTTC. Its translation is CSARNRLEQFF.

This clone was recorded a few times. This chain connects TRBV5-1 to TRBJ1-3; a possible D gene is TRBD1 (5 bases). The length of the CDR3 is 15 residues. V lost 0 bases and J 0 bases, leaving 7 bases between the germline ends. Germline CDR1 reads SGHRS; CDR2 reads YFSETQ. CDR3 in DNA: TGCGCCAGCAGCTTGGCAGGGCTCTCTGGAAACACCATATATTTT. Translating it yields CASSLAGLSGNTIYF. Looking up the rest from reference TRBV5-1 and TRBJ1-3 gives the full variable domain: KAGVTQTPRYLIKTRGQQVTLSCSPISGHRSVSWYQQTPGQGLQFLFEYFSETQRNKGNFPGRFSGRQFSNSRSEMNVSTLELGDSALYLCASSLAGLSGNTIYFGEGSWLTVV.

The chain is built from TRBV28 and TRBJ2-5, with TRBD1 as a possible D gene (6 bases). This CDR3 has 14 amino acids. V gave up 3 bases and J gave up 3 bases, with 11 bases separating them. Germline V gene sequence: CDR1 MDHEN, CDR2 SYDVKM. CDR3 sequence (DNA): TGTGCCAGCAGTTTCTTGCAGGGGAAAGAGACCCAGTACTTC. The encoded protein is CASSFLQGKETQYF.